The 8 T cell receptor beta chains presented below share a single source sample, sequenced in a study of cytotoxic CD8 clonotypes in ibrutinib-treated CLL. TCRdb's copy holds only in-frame clones and misses some; the assay was immunoSEQ multiplex PCR. The table has about 310,000 clones, about 77% seen once. This specimen consisted of PBMCs, obtained before ibrutinib treatment. The receptors were gathered from a human donor with chronic lymphocytic leukemia.

This clone is a singleton in its sample. The chain has TRBV7-9 and TRBJ1-2, with 11 bases matching TRBD1. Germline trimming cut 6 bases from V and 7 bases from J; bases unmatched to any gene: 10. Germline V CDR1 and CDR2: SEHNR, FQNEAQ (reference sequence). This CDR3 has 15 residues. Written as DNA, the CDR3 is TGTGCCAGCAGGCCAAACGGACAGGGGGCTGTTGGCTACACCTTC. Protein: CASRPNGQGAVGYTF. The variable domain in full, with the rest retrieved from reference TRBV7-9 and TRBJ1-2, is DTGVSQNPRHKITKRGQNVTFRCDPISEHNRLYWYRQTLGQGPEFLTYFQNEAQLEKSRLLSDRFSAERPKGSFSTLEIQRTEQGDSAMYLCASRPNGQGAVGYTFGSGTRLTVV.

V is TRBV28 and J is TRBJ2-7; the match to TRBD2 covers 7 bases. Per the germline V gene, CDR1 is MDHEN and CDR2 is SYDVKM. V lost 7 bases and J lost 3; bases outside the gene matches: 9. CDR3 length equals 14 residues. DNA for the CDR3: TGTGCCAGCATTGGTCCGGGACTAAGCTACGAGCAGTACTTC. Protein: CASIGPGLSYEQYF.

V is TRBV27 and J is TRBJ2-1, with 10 bases identical to TRBD2. CDR1 MNHEY and CDR2 SMNVEV come from the germline V gene (reference sequence). This CDR3 contains 17 residues. The V gene end was trimmed by 2 bases and the J gene end by 5 bases; junction bases not matched to a gene: 9. CDR3 sequence: CASSLVWLAGVHNEQFF. CDR3 bases: TGTGCCAGCAGTTTAGTTTGGCTAGCGGGAGTTCACAATGAGCAGTTCTTC.

V usage is TRBV15 and J usage is TRBJ1-5, with a possible D match to TRBD1 (5 bases). The CDR3 is made up of 13 amino acids. Germline V CDR1 and CDR2: LNHNV, YYDKDF (reference sequence). Trimming took off 6 bases at V and 3 bases at J, with 9 bases between the two ends. The CDR3 DNA reads TGTGCCACCAGGGGGGGTTACAATCAGCCCCAGCATTTT. It encodes CATRGGYNQPQHF.

This sequence joins TRBV12-5 and TRBJ2-2; 7 nucleotides align to TRBD2. This CDR3 contains 16 residues. Germline CDR1 and CDR2: LGHNT and FRNRAP. Trimming cost V 6 bases and J 6 bases; bases outside gene matches: 13. This CDR3 reads CASGRAGGVISGELFF. The CDR3 DNA follows: TGTGCTAGTGGGAGGGCTGGGGGGGTCATCTCCGGGGAGCTGTTTTTT. The full variable domain, its missing parts supplied by reference TRBV12-5 and TRBJ2-2, is DARVTQTPRHKVTEMGQEVTMRCQPILGHNTVFWYRQTMMQGLELLAYFRNRAPLDDSGMPKDRFSAEMPDATLATLKIQPSEPRDSAVYFCASGRAGGVISGELFFGEGSRLTVL.

This clone was detected only a few times. The chain combines TRBV7-9 with TRBJ1-1; D is ambiguous. This CDR3 has 14 amino acids. Trimming removed 2 bases from V and 4 bases from J, with 11 bases in between. Germline V CDR1 and CDR2: SEHNR, FQNEAQ (reference sequence). The CDR3 loop is CASSLYGSVTEAFF. Written as DNA, the CDR3 is TGTGCCAGCAGCTTATATGGGTCGGTCACTGAAGCTTTCTTT.

On this clone itself: A read error is likely, as this CDR3 ends without the conserved phenylalanine or tryptophan. The DNA is omitted, as the CDR3 cannot be located on it reliably, and the CDR3 follows TCRdb's listing. V usage is TRBV20-1 and J usage is TRBJ1-2; the listed D gene, TRBD1, was not tested against the DNA. From germline, CDR1 is DFQATT and CDR2 SNEGSKA (reference sequence). The CDR3 adds up to 8 amino acids, both ends counted. CDR3 in amino acids: CSASHVGL.

V usage is TRBV29-1 and J usage is TRBJ2-7; D not certain. With 0 bases removed from V and 0 bases from J, the gap between germline ends came to 12 bases. The V gene's germline CDR1 is SQVTM and CDR2 ANQGSEA. CDR3 length: 15 residues. The CDR3 nucleotides are TGCAGCGTTGAAGATCACGGCAGTCCCTCCTACGAGCAGTACTTC. It is translated as CSVEDHGSPSYEQYF.